This T cell receptor (beta chain) was sequenced during a study of cytomegalovirus exposure and HLA in healthy donors. With respect to this clone: The junction does not match germline at one end; this may be a read error.

The PCR made use of 60 Vbeta and 13 Jbeta primers. Sequenced by immunoSEQ multiplex PCR; TCRdb stores in-frame clones only, minus some. The repertoire consists of 95,000 to 150,000 clones, with about four fifths occurring once and the leading ten covering more than 1.5%. The CDR3 is 15 residues long. Per the germline V gene, CDR1 is SGHAT and CDR2 is FQNNGV. The sample comprised PBMCs. The sequence came from a young man in good health and CMV-seronegative. This chain uses TRBV11-2 with TRBJ1-3; 7 nucleotides line up with TRBD1. CDR3 bases: TGTGCCAGCAGCCTAGACAGGGACTCTGGAAACACCATATATTTT. Translation: CASSLDRDSGNTIYF.